This T cell receptor beta chain is from a study of cytomegalovirus exposure and HLA in healthy donors. Study-wide results and limits: Apart from CMV serostatus, no immune exposure information was available. As was reported, the classifier diagnosed cytomegalovirus status with high specificity and sensitivity. Some V segments, TRBV6-2 and TRBV6-3 among them, were indistinguishable and were therefore excluded.

The PCR employed 60 Vbeta primers together with 13 Jbeta primers. This table comes from immunoSEQ multiplex PCR, and its TCRdb copy is limited to in-frame clones, with some not included. This sample yields 150,000 to 200,000 clones, of which about 79% are seen a single time; around 0.96% belongs to the top ten. This CDR3 has 17 residues. Trimming removed 0 bases at V and 2 bases at J, with 15 bases between. The V gene's germline CDR1 is MGHRA and CDR2 YSYEKL. As regards this clone: Antigen: not known.

The chain joins TRBV4-1 to TRBJ2-3, with D possibly being TRBD1 (5 bases). The specimen sequenced was PBMCs. The clonotype originates from a woman aged 45-65 years in good health and CMV-seropositive. The CDR3 protein is CASSQDSLQDYTDTQYF. CDR3 DNA: TGCGCCAGCAGCCAAGATAGTCTACAGGATTACACAGATACGCAGTATTTT.